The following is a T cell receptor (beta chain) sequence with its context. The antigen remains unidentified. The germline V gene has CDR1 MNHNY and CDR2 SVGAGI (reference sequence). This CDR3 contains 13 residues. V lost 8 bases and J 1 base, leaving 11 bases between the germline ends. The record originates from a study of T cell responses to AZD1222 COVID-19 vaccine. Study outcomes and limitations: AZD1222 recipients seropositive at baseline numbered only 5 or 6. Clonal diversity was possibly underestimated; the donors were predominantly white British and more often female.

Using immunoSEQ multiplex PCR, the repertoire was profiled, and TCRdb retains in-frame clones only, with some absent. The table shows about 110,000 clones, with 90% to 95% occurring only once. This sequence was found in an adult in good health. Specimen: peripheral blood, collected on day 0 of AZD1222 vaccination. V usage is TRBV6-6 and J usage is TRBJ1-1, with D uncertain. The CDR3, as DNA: TGTGCCAGCTGGAGACGGGAGAACACTGAAGCTTTCTTT. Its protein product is CASWRRENTEAFF.